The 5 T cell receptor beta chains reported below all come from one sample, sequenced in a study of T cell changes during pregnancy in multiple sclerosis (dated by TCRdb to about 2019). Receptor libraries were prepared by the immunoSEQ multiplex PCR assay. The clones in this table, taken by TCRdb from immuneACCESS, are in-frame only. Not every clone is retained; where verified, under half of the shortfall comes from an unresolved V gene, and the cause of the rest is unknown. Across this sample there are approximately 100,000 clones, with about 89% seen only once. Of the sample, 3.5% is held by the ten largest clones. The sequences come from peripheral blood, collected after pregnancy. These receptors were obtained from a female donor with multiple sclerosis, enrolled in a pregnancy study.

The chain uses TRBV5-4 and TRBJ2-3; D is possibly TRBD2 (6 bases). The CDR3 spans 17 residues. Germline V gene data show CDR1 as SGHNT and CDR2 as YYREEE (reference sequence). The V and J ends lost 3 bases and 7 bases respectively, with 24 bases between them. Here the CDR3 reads CASSWLRGGTDKNTQYF. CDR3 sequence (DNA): TGTGCCAGCAGCTGGCTACGTGGCGGGACGGACAAAAATACGCAGTATTTT.

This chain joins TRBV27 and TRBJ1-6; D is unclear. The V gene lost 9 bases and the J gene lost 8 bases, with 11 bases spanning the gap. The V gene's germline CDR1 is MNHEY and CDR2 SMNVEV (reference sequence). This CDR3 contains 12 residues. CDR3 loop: CARVYSYSPLHF. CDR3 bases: TGTGCCAGAGTTTATAGCTATTCACCCCTCCACTTT.

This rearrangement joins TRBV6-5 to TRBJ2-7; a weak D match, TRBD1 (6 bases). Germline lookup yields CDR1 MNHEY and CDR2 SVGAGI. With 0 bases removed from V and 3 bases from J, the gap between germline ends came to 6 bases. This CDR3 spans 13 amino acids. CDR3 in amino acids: CASSYSDSYEQYF. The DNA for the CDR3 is TGTGCCAGCAGTTACTCGGACAGCTACGAGCAGTACTTC.

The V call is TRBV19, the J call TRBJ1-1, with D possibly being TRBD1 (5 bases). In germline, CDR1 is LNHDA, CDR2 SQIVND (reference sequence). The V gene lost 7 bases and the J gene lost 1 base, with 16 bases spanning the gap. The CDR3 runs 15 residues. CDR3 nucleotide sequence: TGTGCCAGTAACCGACCGGGGGAGACGAACACTGAAGCTTTCTTT. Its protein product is CASNRPGETNTEAFF.

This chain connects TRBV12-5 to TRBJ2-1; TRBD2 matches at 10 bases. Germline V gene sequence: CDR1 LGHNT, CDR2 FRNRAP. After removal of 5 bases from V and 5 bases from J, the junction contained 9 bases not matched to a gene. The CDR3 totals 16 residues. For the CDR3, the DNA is TGTGCTAGTGGTATACAAGCGGGGGGGCTAGACAATGAGCAGTTCTTC. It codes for CASGIQAGGLDNEQFF.